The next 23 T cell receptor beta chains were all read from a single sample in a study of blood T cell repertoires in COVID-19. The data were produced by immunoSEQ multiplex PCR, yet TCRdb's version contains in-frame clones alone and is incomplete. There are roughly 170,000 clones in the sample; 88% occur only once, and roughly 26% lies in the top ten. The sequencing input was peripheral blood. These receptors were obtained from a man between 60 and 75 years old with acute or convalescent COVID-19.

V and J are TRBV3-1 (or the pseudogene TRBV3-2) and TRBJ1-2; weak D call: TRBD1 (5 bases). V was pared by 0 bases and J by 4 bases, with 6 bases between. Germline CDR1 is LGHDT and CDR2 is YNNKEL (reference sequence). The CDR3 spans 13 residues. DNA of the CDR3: TGTGCCAGCAGCCAAGAAGACAGCTATGGCTACACCTTC. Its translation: CASSQEDSYGYTF.

CDR3 sequence (DNA): TGTGCCAGCAGCCAAGATCGGGGACTAGCGGGACCTTTCCATGAGCAGTTCTTC. It specifies CASSQDRGLAGPFHEQFF. V usage is TRBV14 and J usage is TRBJ2-1; 13 nucleotides line up with TRBD2. This CDR3 is 18 amino acids long. Germline values: CDR1 SGHDN, CDR2 FVKESK. With V trimmed by 0 bases and J by 8 bases, 10 bases remained unmatched.

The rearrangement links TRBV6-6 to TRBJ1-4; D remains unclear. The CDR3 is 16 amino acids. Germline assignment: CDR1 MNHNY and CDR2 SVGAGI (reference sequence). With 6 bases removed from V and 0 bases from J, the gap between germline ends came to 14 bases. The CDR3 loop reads CASSPQSLATNEKLFF. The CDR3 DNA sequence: TGTGCCAGCAGCCCCCAGTCCCTTGCAACTAATGAAAAACTGTTTTTT.

The CDR3 sequence is CSVPGQGVWTGELFF. CDR3 bases: TGCAGCGTGCCCGGACAGGGAGTCTGGACCGGGGAGCTGTTTTTT. The V gene is TRBV29-1, the J gene TRBJ2-2, with TRBD1 matching over 8 bases. Germline V gene data show CDR1 as SQVTM and CDR2 as ANQGSEA. V shed 6 bases, J shed 5 bases, and the junction held 11 bases outside the gene matches. The CDR3 runs to 15 residues.

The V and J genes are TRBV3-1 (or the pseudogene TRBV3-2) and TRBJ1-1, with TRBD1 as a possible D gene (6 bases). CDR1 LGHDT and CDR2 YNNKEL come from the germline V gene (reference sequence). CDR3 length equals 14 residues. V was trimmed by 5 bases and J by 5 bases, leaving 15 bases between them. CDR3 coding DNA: TGTGCCAGCAGCTCTCCTACAGGGTTGACTGAAGCTTTCTTT. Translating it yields CASSSPTGLTEAFF.

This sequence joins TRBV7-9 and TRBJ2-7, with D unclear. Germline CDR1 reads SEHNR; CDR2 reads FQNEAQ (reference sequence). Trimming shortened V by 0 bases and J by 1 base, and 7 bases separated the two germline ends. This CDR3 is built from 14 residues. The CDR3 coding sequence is TGTGCCAGCAGCTTAGCGGAGCTGTCCTACGAGCAGTACTTC. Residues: CASSLAELSYEQYF.

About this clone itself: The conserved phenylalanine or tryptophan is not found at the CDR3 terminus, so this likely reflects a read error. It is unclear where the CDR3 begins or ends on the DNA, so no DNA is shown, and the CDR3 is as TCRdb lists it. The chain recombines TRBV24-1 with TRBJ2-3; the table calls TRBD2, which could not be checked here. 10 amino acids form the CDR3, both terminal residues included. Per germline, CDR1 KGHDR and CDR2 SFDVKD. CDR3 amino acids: CATSDSRTQI.

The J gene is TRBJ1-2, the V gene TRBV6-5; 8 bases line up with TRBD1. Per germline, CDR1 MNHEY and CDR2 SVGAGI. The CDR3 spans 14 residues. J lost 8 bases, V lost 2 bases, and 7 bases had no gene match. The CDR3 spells CASSYDGQGRGYTF. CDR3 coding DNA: TGTGCCAGCAGTTACGACGGACAGGGTCGCGGCTACACCTTC.

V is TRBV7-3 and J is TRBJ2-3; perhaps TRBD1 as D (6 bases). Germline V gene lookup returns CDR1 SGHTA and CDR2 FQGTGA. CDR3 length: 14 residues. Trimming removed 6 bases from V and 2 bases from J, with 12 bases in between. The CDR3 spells CASSSGHPTDTQYF. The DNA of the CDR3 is TGTGCCAGCAGTTCGGGACACCCCACAGATACGCAGTATTTT.

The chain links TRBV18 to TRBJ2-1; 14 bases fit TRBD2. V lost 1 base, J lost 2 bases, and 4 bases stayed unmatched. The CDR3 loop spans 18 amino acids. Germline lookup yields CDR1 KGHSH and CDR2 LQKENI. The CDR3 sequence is CASSPRTSGRPPYNEQFF. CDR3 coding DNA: TGTGCCAGCTCACCACGGACTAGCGGGAGGCCACCCTACAATGAGCAGTTCTTC.

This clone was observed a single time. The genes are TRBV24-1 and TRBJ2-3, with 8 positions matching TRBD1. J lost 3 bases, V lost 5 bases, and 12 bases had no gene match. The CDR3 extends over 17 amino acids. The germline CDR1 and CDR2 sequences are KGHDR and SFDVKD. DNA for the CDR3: TGTGCCACCAGTGGGGGGGCCGAGACAGGGGAGACAGATACGCAGTATTTT. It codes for CATSGGAETGETDTQYF.

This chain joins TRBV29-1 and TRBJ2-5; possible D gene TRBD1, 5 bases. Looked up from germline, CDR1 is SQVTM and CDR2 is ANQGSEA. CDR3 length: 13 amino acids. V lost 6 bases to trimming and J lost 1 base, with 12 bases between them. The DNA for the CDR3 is TGCAGCGTCGTGGGGCAGTTCCAAGAGACCCAGTACTTC. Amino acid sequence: CSVVGQFQETQYF.

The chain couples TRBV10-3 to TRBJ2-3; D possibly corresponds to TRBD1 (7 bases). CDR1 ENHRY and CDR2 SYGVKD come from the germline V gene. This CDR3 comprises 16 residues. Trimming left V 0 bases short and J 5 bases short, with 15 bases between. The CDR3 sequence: CAISESAGGTRDTQYF. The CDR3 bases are TGTGCCATCAGTGAGTCGGCAGGGGGGACGAGAGATACGCAGTATTTT.

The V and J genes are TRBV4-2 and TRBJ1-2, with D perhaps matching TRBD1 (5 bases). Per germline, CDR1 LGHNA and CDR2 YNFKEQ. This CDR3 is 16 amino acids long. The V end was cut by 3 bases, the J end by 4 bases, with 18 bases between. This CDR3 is CASSQTTDSYGYGYTF. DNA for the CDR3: TGTGCCAGCAGCCAGACAACTGACAGTTATGGCTATGGCTACACCTTC.

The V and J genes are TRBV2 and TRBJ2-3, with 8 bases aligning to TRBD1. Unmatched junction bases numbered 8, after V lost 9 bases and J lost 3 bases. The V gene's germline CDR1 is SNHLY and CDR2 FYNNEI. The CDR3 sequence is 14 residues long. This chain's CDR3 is CASRPTGGTDTQYF. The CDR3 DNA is TGTGCCAGTCGACCTACAGGGGGAACAGATACGCAGTATTTT.

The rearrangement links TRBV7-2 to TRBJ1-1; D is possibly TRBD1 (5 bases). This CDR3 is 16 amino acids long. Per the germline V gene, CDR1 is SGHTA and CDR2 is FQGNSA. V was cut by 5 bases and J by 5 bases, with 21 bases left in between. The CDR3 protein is CASSSYGAGRGTEAFF. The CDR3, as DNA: TGTGCCAGCAGCAGCTATGGCGCGGGGCGGGGAACTGAAGCTTTCTTT.

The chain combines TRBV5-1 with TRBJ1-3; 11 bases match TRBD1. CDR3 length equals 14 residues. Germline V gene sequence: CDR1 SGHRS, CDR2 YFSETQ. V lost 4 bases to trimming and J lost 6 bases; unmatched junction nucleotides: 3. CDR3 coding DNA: TGCGCCAGCAGCATCGGACAGGGGGCAAACACCATATATTTT. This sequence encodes CASSIGQGANTIYF.

CDR3 sequence reads: CASSENRDYGYTF. Here the CDR3 DNA reads TGCGCCAGCAGTGAAAACAGGGACTATGGCTACACCTTC. The chain has TRBV10-2 and TRBJ1-2; maybe TRBD1 (6 bases). The CDR3 consists of 13 residues. Trimming pared 3 bases from V and 3 bases from J, leaving 8 bases between. Germline V gene lookup returns CDR1 WSHSY and CDR2 SAAADI.

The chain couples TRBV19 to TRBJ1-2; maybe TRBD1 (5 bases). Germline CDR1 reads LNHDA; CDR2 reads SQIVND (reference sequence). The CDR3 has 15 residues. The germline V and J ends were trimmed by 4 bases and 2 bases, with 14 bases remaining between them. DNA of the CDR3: TGTGCCAGTAGTAGTCACAGGTCGGAGAACTATGGCTACACCTTC. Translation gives CASSSHRSENYGYTF.

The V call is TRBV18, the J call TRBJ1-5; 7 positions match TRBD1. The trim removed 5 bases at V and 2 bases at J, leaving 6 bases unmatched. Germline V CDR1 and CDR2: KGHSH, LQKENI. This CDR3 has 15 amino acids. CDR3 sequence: CASSSNRGRNQPQHF. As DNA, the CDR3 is TGTGCCAGCTCATCGAACAGGGGTCGCAATCAGCCCCAGCATTTT.

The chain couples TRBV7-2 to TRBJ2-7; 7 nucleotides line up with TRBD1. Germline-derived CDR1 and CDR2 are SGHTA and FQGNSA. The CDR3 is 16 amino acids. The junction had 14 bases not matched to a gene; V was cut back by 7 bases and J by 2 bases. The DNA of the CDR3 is TGTGCCAGCACCCTAGGGAGAAGGGACAGACCCTACGAGCAGTACTTC. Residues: CASTLGRRDRPYEQYF.

CDR3 bases: TGTGCCAGCAGCCAAGTTCTCGGGGGAGGAGGGGATACGCAGTATTTT. Its protein product is CASSQVLGGGGDTQYF. V gene TRBV14 combines with J gene TRBJ2-3; D possibly corresponds to TRBD2 (6 bases). Germline values: CDR1 SGHDN, CDR2 FVKESK. Trimming pared 1 base from V and 6 bases from J, leaving 17 bases between. CDR3 size: 16 residues.

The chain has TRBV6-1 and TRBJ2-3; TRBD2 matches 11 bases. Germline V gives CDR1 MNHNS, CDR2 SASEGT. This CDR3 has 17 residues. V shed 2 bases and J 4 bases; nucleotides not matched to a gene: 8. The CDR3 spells CASSEWLAGGGADTQYF. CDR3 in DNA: TGTGCCAGCAGTGAATGGCTAGCGGGGGGAGGGGCAGATACGCAGTATTTT.